Each of the 15 T cell receptor beta chains below was sequenced from the same sample in a study of T cell responses to AZD1222 COVID-19 vaccine. Method: immunoSEQ multiplex PCR; TCRdb's copy keeps in-frame clones and lacks some. The table shows 180,000 or so clones, with around 90% occurring only once. Source: peripheral blood, taken 28 days after the second AZD1222 dose. The receptors here all came from an adult who received the AZD1222 COVID-19 vaccine.

The chain employs TRBV18 and TRBJ2-3, with TRBD2 as a possible D gene (6 bases). Trimming removed 0 bases from V and 0 bases from J, with 10 bases in between. This CDR3 spans 16 amino acids. Germline-derived CDR1 and CDR2 are KGHSH and LQKENI. This chain's CDR3 is CASSPPEGFSTDTQYF. CDR3 sequence (DNA): TGTGCCAGCTCACCACCGGAGGGTTTCAGCACAGATACGCAGTATTTT. Using reference TRBV18 and TRBJ2-3 for the parts outside the CDR3, the full variable domain is NAGVMQNPRHLVRRRGQEARLRCSPMKGHSHVYWYRQLPEEGLKFMVYLQKENIIDESGMPKERFSAEFPKEGPSILRIQQVVRGDSAAYFCASSPPEGFSTDTQYFGPGTRLTVL.

The V and J genes are TRBV9 and TRBJ2-2; the D gene is possibly TRBD2 (7 bases). Germline CDR1 reads SGDLS; CDR2 reads YYNGEE. This CDR3 is 16 amino acids long. The ends were cut back, 0 bases at V and 5 bases at J, with 14 bases in the middle. The DNA of the CDR3 is TGTGCCAGCAGCGTAGCTTGGGGGGGCTTTACCGGGGAGCTGTTTTTT. Translation: CASSVAWGGFTGELFF.

V and J are TRBV9 and TRBJ2-2; 11 nucleotides agree with TRBD2. The CDR3 totals 16 residues. The V segment lost 0 bases and the J segment 5 bases; nucleotides outside the gene matches: 3. Germline V lookup: CDR1 SGDLS, CDR2 YYNGEE. The CDR3 sequence is CASSVGLAGKTGELFF. CDR3 sequence (DNA): TGTGCCAGCAGCGTAGGACTAGCGGGAAAGACCGGGGAGCTGTTTTTT.

V is TRBV7-2 and J is TRBJ2-5, with D unclear. Between the trimmed V and J ends, which lost 3 bases and 5 bases, there was a span of 16 bases. This CDR3 region has 15 residues. Looked up from germline, CDR1 is SGHTA and CDR2 is FQGNSA. The CDR3 is CASSFGSAGMETQYF. CDR3 DNA sequence: TGTGCCAGCAGCTTTGGCTCGGCAGGTATGGAGACCCAGTACTTC.

This chain links TRBV5-8 with TRBJ1-3; D gene uncertain. Germline V CDR1 and CDR2: SGHTS, YDEGEE. Trimming removed 4 bases at V and 4 bases at J, with 6 bases between. This CDR3 is 12 amino acids long. The CDR3 bases are TGTGCCAGCAGCCCGGGAGGAAACACCATATATTTT. It is translated as CASSPGGNTIYF.

V and J are TRBV2 and TRBJ1-6, with 12 bases identical to TRBD1. The CDR3 sequence is 15 residues long. The V gene's germline CDR1 is SNHLY and CDR2 FYNNEI. The J segment lost 9 bases and the V segment lost 6 bases, leaving 6 bases of the junction unmatched. The CDR3, as DNA: TGTGCCAGCAGCGCCGGGACAGGGGGCATTTCACCCCTCCACTTT. It is translated as CASSAGTGGISPLHF. Full variable domain (missing parts from reference TRBV2 and TRBJ1-6): EPEVTQTPSHQVTQMGQEVILRCVPISNHLYFYWYRQILGQKVEFLVSFYNNEISEKSEIFDDQFSVERPDGSNFTLKIRSTKLEDSAMYFCASSAGTGGISPLHFGNGTRLTVT.

The chain carries TRBV7-9 and TRBJ2-3; 16 nucleotides line up with TRBD2. The ends lost 5 bases at V and 5 bases at J; junction bases unmatched: 10. There are 18 residues in the CDR3. Germline CDR1 is SEHNR and CDR2 is FQNEAQ (reference sequence). The CDR3 DNA sequence: TGTGCCAGCAGCCCGGGACTAGCGGGGGGGCAATTTAAAGATACGCAGTATTTT. Its translation is CASSPGLAGGQFKDTQYF.

The chain joins TRBV7-9 to TRBJ1-2, with 10 bases fitting TRBD1. Germline assignment: CDR1 SEHNR and CDR2 FQNEAQ (reference sequence). Trimming at V came to 4 bases and at J to 14 bases, leaving 10 bases not matched to a gene. The CDR3 has 13 residues. CDR3 DNA: TGTGCCAGCAGCTATACCGGGACAGGGGAAGGAACCTTC. Its protein product is CASSYTGTGEGTF. The whole variable domain, remainder taken from reference TRBV7-9 and TRBJ1-2, is DTGVSQNPRHKITKRGQNVTFRCDPISEHNRLYWYRQTLGQGPEFLTYFQNEAQLEKSRLLSDRFSAERPKGSFSTLEIQRTEQGDSAMYLCASSYTGTGEGTFGSGTRLTVV.

The chain is built from TRBV30 and TRBJ2-3; D is perhaps TRBD2 (5 bases). Germline-derived CDR1 and CDR2 are GTSNPN and SVGIG (reference sequence). The CDR3 has 15 amino acids. V dropped 5 bases and J dropped 0 bases, with 15 bases sitting between them. The CDR3 DNA sequence: TGTGCCTGGGGACTTCTAGCAGCAAGCACAGATACGCAGTATTTT. Encoded protein: CAWGLLAASTDTQYF.

Details on this clone: As the CDR3 is not closed by the conserved phenylalanine or tryptophan, this likely results from a read error. The DNA is omitted, as the CDR3 cannot be located on it reliably, and the CDR3 follows TCRdb's listing. The chain uses TRBV5-1 and TRBJ1-1; the table gives TRBD1 as D, unverified against the DNA. The CDR3 contains 16 residues when both ends are counted. CDR1 and CDR2 (germline): SGHRS, YFSETQ. CDR3 sequence reads: CASSLAPGAVGMPGFG.

This rearrangement joins TRBV24-1 to TRBJ1-4, with 9 bases fitting TRBD1. This CDR3 region has 15 residues. From germline, CDR1 is KGHDR and CDR2 SFDVKD. V trimming: 8 bases; J trimming: 7 bases; junction bases outside the gene matches: 10. The CDR3 reads CATIERQGVSEKLFF. In DNA form, the CDR3 reads TGTGCCACCATCGAGCGACAGGGGGTAAGTGAAAAACTGTTTTTT.

This clone was observed a handful of times. This rearrangement joins TRBV10-3 to TRBJ1-1; perhaps TRBD1 as D (6 bases). V shed 3 bases and J shed 5 bases, with 7 bases lying between them. CDR1 and CDR2 from the germline V gene are ENHRY and SYGVKD. This CDR3 comprises 12 residues. The CDR3 protein is CAISEQGTEAFF. Written as DNA, the CDR3 is TGTGCCATCAGTGAACAGGGAACTGAAGCTTTCTTT.

This clone was detected only a few times. The chain uses TRBV6-2 or TRBV6-3 and TRBJ2-2; possible D gene TRBD1, 5 bases. The CDR3 is 14 amino acids. Trimming removed 5 bases from V and 5 bases from J, with 12 bases in between. CDR1 and CDR2 from the germline V gene are MNHEY and SVGEGT. The CDR3 DNA sequence: TGTGCCAGCAGTCGGAAGGGGTCAACCGGGGAGCTGTTTTTT. Protein product: CASSRKGSTGELFF.

The sample holds one count of this clone. At the DNA level, this CDR3 is encoded by other sequences in the same sample as well. The chain carries TRBV4-3 and TRBJ1-3, with TRBD1 matching over 7 bases. V was pared by 1 base and J by 4 bases, with 4 bases of the junction left unmatched. CDR1 is LGHNA and CDR2 is YSLEER in the germline V gene. The CDR3 has 15 residues. The CDR3 loop is CASSQGQGSGNTIYF. In nucleotides, the CDR3 is TGCGCCAGCAGCCAAGGACAGGGTTCCGGAAACACCATATATTTT.

V and J are TRBV2 and TRBJ1-4; perhaps TRBD1 as D (6 bases). From germline, CDR1 is SNHLY and CDR2 FYNNEI. CDR3 length: 15 residues. V was clipped by 6 bases and J by 0 bases, with 11 bases between them. CDR3 region: CASRNQGTTNEKLFF. The CDR3 nucleotides read TGTGCCAGCAGGAATCAGGGGACAACTAATGAAAAACTGTTTTTT. Filled out from reference TRBV2 and TRBJ1-4, the complete variable domain reads EPEVTQTPSHQVTQMGQEVILRCVPISNHLYFYWYRQILGQKVEFLVSFYNNEISEKSEIFDDQFSVERPDGSNFTLKIRSTKLEDSAMYFCASRNQGTTNEKLFFGSGTQLSVL.